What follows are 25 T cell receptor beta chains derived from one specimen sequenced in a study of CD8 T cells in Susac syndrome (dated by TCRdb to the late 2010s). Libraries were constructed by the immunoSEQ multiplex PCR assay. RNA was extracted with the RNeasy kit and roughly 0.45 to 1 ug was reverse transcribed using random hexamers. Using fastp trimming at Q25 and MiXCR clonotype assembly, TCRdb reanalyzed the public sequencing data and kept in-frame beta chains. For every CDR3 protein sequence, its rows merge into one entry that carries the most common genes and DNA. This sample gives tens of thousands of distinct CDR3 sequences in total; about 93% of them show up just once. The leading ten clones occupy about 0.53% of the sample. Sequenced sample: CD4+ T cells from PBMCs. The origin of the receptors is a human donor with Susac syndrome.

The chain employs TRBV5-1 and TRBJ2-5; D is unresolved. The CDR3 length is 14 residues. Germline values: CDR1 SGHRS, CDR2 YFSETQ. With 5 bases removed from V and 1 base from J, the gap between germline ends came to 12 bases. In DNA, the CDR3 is TGCGCCAGCAGGAGGTATCAACCCCAAGAGACCCAGTACTTC. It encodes CASRRYQPQETQYF.

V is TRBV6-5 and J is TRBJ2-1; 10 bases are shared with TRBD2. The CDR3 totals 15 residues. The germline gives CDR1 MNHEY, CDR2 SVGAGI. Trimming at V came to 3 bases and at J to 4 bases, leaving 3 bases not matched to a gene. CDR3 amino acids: CASSYRLAGYNEQFF. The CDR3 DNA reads TGTGCCAGCAGTTATCGACTAGCGGGTTACAATGAGCAGTTCTTC.

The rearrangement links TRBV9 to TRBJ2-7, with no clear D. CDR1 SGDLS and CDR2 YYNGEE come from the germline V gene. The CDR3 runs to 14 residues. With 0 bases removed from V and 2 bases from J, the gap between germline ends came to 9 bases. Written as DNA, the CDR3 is TGTGCCAGCAGCGTAGGCATGGATCCCTACGAGCAGTACTTC. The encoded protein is CASSVGMDPYEQYF.

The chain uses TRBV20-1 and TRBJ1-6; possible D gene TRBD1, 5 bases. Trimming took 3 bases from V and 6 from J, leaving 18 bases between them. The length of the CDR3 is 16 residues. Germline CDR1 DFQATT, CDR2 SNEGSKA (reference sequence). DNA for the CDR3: TGCAGTGCTAGGGTCCCGGTGGGGGGGTCTAATTCACCCCTCCACTTT. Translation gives CSARVPVGGSNSPLHF.

The CDR3 is CASSLAQPATDTQYF. The CDR3 region has the DNA TGTGCCAGCAGCTTAGCGCAGCCCGCCACAGATACGCAGTATTTT. V is TRBV7-2 and J is TRBJ2-3; D is unresolved. The CDR3 has 15 amino acids. Trimming took 0 bases from V and 2 from J, leaving 9 bases between them. Per the germline V gene, CDR1 is SGHTA and CDR2 is FQGNSA. Supplemented by reference TRBV7-2 and TRBJ2-3, the full variable domain reads GAGVSQSPSNKVTEKGKDVELRCDPISGHTALYWYRQSLGQGLEFLIYFQGNSAPDKSGLPSDRFSAERTGGSVSTLTIQRTQQEDSAVYLCASSLAQPATDTQYFGPGTRLTVL.

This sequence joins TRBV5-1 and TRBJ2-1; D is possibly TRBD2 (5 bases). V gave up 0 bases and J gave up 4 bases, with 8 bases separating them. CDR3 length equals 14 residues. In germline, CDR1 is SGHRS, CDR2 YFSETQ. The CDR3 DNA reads TGCGCCAGCAGCTTGGCCGGGGATTACAATGAGCAGTTCTTC. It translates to CASSLAGDYNEQFF. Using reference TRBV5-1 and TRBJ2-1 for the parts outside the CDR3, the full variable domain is KAGVTQTPRYLIKTRGQQVTLSCSPISGHRSVSWYQQTPGQGLQFLFEYFSETQRNKGNFPGRFSGRQFSNSRSEMNVSTLELGDSALYLCASSLAGDYNEQFFGPGTRLTVL.

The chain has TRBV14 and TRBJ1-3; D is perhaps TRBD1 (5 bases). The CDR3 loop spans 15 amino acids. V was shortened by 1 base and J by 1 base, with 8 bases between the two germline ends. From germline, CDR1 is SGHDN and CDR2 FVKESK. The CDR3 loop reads CASSQVSGSGNTIYF. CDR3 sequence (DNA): TGTGCCAGCAGCCAAGTATCAGGGTCTGGAAACACCATATATTTT.

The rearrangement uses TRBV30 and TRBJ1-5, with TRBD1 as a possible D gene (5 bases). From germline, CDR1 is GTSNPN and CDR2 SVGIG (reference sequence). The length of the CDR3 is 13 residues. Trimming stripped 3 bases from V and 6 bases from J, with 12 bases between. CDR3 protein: CAWSRQGSQPQHF. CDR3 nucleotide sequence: TGTGCCTGGAGCCGGCAGGGAAGTCAGCCCCAGCATTTT.

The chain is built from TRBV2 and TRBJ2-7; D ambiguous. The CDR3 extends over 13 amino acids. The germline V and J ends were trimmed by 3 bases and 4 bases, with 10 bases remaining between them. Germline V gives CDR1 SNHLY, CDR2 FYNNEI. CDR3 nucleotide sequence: TGTGCCAGCAGTGAGGTCGGCCGGTACGAGCAGTACTTC. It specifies CASSEVGRYEQYF. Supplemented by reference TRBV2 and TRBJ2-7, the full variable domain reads EPEVTQTPSHQVTQMGQEVILRCVPISNHLYFYWYRQILGQKVEFLVSFYNNEISEKSEIFDDQFSVERPDGSNFTLKIRSTKLEDSAMYFCASSEVGRYEQYFGPGTRLTVT.

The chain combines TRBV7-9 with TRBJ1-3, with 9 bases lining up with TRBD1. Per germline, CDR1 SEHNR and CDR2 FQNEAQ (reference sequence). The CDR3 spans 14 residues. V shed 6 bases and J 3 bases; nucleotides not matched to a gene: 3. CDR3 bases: TGTGCCAGCAGTCCGACAGGGGGTGGAAACACCATATATTTT. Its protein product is CASSPTGGGNTIYF.

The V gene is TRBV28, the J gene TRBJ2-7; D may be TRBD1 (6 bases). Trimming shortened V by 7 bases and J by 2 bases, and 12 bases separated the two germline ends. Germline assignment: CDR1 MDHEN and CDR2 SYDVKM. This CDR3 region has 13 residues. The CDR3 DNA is TGTGCCAGCACCCGTCGGACAGCCTACGAGCAGTACTTC. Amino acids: CASTRRTAYEQYF.

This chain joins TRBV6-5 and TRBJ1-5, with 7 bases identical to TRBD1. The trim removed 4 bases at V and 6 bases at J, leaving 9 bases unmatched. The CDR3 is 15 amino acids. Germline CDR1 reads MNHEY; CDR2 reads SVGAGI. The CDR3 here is CASSSRQGRAQPQHF. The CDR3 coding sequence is TGTGCCAGCAGTTCCAGACAGGGTCGGGCTCAGCCCCAGCATTTT.

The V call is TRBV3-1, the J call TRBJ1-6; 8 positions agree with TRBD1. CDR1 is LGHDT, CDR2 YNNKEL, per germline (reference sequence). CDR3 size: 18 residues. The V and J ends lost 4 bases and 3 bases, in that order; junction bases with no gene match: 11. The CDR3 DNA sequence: TGTGCCAGCAGCCTAAGATGGAGACAGGGGATCTATAATTCACCCCTCCACTTT. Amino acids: CASSLRWRQGIYNSPLHF.

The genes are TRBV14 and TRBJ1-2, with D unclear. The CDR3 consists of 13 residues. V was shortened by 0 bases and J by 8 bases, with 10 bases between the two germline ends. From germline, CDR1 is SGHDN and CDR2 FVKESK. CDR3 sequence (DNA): TGTGCCAGCAGCCAAGATTGGCAGAAAGGCTACACCTTC. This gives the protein CASSQDWQKGYTF. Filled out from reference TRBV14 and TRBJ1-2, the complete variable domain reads EAGVTQFPSHSVIEKGQTVTLRCDPISGHDNLYWYRRVMGKEIKFLLHFVKESKQDESGMPNNRFLAERTGGTYSTLKVQPAELEDSGVYFCASSQDWQKGYTFGSGTRLTVV.

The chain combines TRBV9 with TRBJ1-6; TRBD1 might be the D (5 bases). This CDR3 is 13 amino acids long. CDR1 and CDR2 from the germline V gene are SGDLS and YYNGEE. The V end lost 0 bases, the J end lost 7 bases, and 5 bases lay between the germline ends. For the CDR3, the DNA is TGTGCCAGCAGCGTAGACAGGAATTCACCCCTCCACTTT. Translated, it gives CASSVDRNSPLHF.

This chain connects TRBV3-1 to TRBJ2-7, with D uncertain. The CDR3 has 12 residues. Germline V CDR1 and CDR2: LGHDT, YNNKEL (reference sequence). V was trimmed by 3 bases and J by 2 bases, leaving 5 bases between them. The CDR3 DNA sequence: TGTGCCAGCAGCCAGGTTACCTACGAGCAGTACTTC. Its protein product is CASSQVTYEQYF.

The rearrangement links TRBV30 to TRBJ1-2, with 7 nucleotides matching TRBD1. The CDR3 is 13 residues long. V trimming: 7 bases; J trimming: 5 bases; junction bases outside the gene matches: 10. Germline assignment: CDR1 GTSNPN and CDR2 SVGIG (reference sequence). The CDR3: CASTGAPAYGYTF. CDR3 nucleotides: TGTGCCTCAACAGGGGCGCCGGCTTATGGCTACACCTTC.

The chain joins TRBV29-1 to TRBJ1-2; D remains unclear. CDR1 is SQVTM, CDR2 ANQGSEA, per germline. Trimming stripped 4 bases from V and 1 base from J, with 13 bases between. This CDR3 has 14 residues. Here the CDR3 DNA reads TGCAGCGTTGCTCCACGCTTGCTTAACTATGGCTACACCTTC. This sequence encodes CSVAPRLLNYGYTF.

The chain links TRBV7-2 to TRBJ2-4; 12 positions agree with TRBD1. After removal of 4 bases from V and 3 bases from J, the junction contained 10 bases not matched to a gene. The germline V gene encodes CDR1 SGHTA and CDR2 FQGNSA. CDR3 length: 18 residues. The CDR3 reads CASSSNSGTGGVKNIQYF. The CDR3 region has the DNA TGTGCCAGCAGCTCAAATTCCGGGACAGGGGGCGTCAAAAACATTCAGTACTTC. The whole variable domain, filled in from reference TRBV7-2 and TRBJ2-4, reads GAGVSQSPSNKVTEKGKDVELRCDPISGHTALYWYRQSLGQGLEFLIYFQGNSAPDKSGLPSDRFSAERTGGSVSTLTIQRTQQEDSAVYLCASSSNSGTGGVKNIQYFGAGTRLSVL.

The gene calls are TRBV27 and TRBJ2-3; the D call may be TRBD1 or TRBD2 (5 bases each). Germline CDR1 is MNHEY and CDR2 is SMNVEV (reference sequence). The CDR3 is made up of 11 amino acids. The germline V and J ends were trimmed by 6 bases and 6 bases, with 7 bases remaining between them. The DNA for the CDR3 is TGTGCCAGCAGAGAGGGGGATACGCAGTATTTT. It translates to CASREGDTQYF.

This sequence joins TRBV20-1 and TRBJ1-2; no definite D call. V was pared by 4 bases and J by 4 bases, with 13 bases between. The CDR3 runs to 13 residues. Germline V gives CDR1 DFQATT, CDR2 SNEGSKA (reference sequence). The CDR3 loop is CSANPPGFYGYTF. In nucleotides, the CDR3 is TGCAGTGCTAACCCGCCCGGTTTCTATGGCTACACCTTC.

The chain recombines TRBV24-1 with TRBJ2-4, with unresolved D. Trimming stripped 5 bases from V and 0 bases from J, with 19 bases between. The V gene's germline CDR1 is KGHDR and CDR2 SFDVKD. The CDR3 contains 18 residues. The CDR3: CATSGWNSYFKAKNIQYF. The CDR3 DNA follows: TGTGCCACCAGTGGGTGGAACAGTTACTTTAAAGCCAAAAACATTCAGTACTTC.

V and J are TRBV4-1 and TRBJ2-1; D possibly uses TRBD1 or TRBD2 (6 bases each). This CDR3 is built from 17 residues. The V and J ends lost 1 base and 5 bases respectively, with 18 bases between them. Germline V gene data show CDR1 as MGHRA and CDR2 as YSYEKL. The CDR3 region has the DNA TGCGCCAGCAGCCAAGGAATTCTGGGGGGCCGAAACAATGAGCAGTTCTTC. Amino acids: CASSQGILGGRNNEQFF.

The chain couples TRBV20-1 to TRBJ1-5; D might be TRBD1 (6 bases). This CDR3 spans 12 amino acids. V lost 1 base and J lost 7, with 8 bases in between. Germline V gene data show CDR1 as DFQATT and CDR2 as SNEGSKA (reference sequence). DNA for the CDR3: TGCAGTGCTAGAGGAGGGGGGCAGCCCCAGCATTTT. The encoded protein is CSARGGGQPQHF.

CDR3 nucleotide sequence: TGTGCCAGCAGCTTAGCAGGGGGCCGTTTTTACGAGCAGTACTTC. It encodes CASSLAGGRFYEQYF. The V and J genes are TRBV7-9 and TRBJ2-7; 7 nucleotides line up with TRBD1. From germline, CDR1 is SEHNR and CDR2 FQNEAQ (reference sequence). The CDR3 has 15 amino acids. The ends lost 0 bases at V and 4 bases at J; junction bases unmatched: 6.